What follows is one T cell receptor beta chain and its context. What it recognizes is unknown. Method: immunoSEQ multiplex PCR; TCRdb's copy keeps in-frame clones and lacks some. The repertoire consists of tens of thousands of clones, with approximately 91% occurring once and the leading ten covering over 20%. The data derive from a study of T cell responses to AZD1222 COVID-19 vaccine. Whole-study findings and limits: Among those given AZD1222, only five or six were seropositive at baseline. Scientists sampled the repertoires only once the peak T cell response had passed. A mostly white British donor set with more females was recruited, and clonal diversity was possibly underestimated.

This specimen consisted of peripheral blood, obtained on day 0 of AZD1222 vaccination. This TCR was sampled from an adult in good health.

The CDR3 protein is CASTAGQSAGNTIYF. In nucleotides, the CDR3 is TGTGCCAGCACCGCAGGACAGTCCGCTGGAAACACCATATATTTT. The gene calls are TRBV25-1 and TRBJ1-3; D is perhaps TRBD1 (6 bases). Trimming stripped 7 bases from V and 2 bases from J, with 15 bases between. Looked up from germline, CDR1 is MGHDK and CDR2 is SYGVNS. This CDR3 spans 15 amino acids.